Listed below are T cell receptor beta chains from one sample, sequenced in a study of shared clonotypes between healthy human individuals. This table comes from immunoSEQ multiplex PCR, and its TCRdb copy is limited to in-frame clones, with some not included. This repertoire shows about 2.1 million clones, approximately 92% found once; its top ten account for about 1.7%. Sequenced input: naive CD8+ T cells from PBMCs. These TCRs come from a man between 18 and 29 years old in good health. Some clones in this sample may be carry-over from other donors' samples. Both conserved end residues are part of each CDR3. D genes are given only for firm matches. Size is omitted from some rows. Given values are once, few, many or a class for expanded clones.

size	D	V	length	J	CDR3	DNA
NA	NA	TRBV28	13	TRBJ1-1	CASSLVENTEAFF	TGTGCCAGCAGCCTGGTCGAGAACACTGAAGCTTTCTTT
NA	NA	TRBV7-9	15	TRBJ2-3	CASSPSPTDRDTQYF	TGTGCCAGCAGCCCCAGCCCTACCGATCGGGATACGCAGTATTTT
NA	TRBD1	TRBV13	17	TRBJ1-1	CASSERDRGFLNTEAFF	TGTGCCAGCAGCGAACGGGACAGGGGGTTCTTGAACACTGAAGCTTTCTTT
NA	NA	TRBV5-1	10	TRBJ1-2	CASRGNGYTF	TGCGCCAGCAGGGGTAATGGCTACACCTTC
few	NA	TRBV27	13	TRBJ2-2	CASSVRGGGELFF	TGTGCCAGCAGTGTCAGAGGTGGCGGGGAGCTGTTTTTT
NA	TRBD2	TRBV7-9	16	TRBJ2-3	CASSLKAGESDSTQYF	TGTGCCAGCAGCTTGAAGGCGGGAGAGTCGGATAGTACGCAGTATTTT
NA	NA	TRBV7-3	13	TRBJ2-1	CASSLNPYNEQFF	TGTGCCAGCAGCTTAAACCCCTACAATGAGCAGTTCTTC
NA	NA	TRBV6-5	16	TRBJ2-1	CASSYSLAPSYNEQFF	TGTGCCAGCAGTTATAGCCTGGCCCCGTCCTACAATGAGCAGTTCTTC
NA	NA	TRBV11-2	16	TRBJ2-5	CASSLGGLLAQETQYF	TGTGCCAGCAGCTTAGGGGGACTCCTGGCCCAAGAGACCCAGTACTTC
NA	NA	TRBV6-5	12	TRBJ1-1	CASTLPGREAFF	TGTGCCAGCACCCTACCTGGGCGCGAAGCTTTCTTT
NA	TRBD2	TRBV7-9	15	TRBJ2-5	CASSPLAGGQETQYF	TGTGCCAGCAGCCCCCTAGCGGGAGGCCAAGAGACCCAGTACTTC
NA	NA	TRBV7-9	14	TRBJ2-7	CASSAGTDSYEQYF	TGTGCCAGCAGCGCCGGGACGGACTCCTACGAGCAGTACTTC
NA	TRBD1	TRBV2	14	TRBJ1-5	CASGRTGLNQPQHF	TGTGCCAGCGGCAGGACAGGGCTCAATCAGCCCCAGCATTTT
NA	NA	TRBV5-1	13	TRBJ2-7	CASSYGAGYEQYF	TGCGCCAGCAGTTATGGAGCTGGCTACGAGCAGTACTTC
NA	NA	TRBV9	15	TRBJ1-2	CASSDPLTGQPAYTF	TGTGCCAGCAGCGACCCCCTAACAGGACAGCCCGCCTACACCTTC
NA	NA	TRBV27	16	TRBJ1-3	CASSLTGRSSGNTIYF	TGTGCCAGCAGTTTGACAGGCCGTAGCTCTGGAAACACCATATATTTT
NA	NA	TRBV18	17	TRBJ1-2	CASSPSRTDRLFGGYTF	TGTGCCAGCTCACCGTCACGAACGGACCGGCTCTTCGGAGGCTACACCTTC
NA	NA	TRBV7-2	13	TRBJ2-7	CASSFGRDYEQYF	TGTGCCAGCAGCTTCGGACGGGACTACGAGCAGTACTTC
once	TRBD1	TRBV29-1	14	TRBJ1-1	CSVGGTADYTEAFF	TGCAGCGTTGGAGGGACAGCTGATTACACTGAAGCTTTCTTT
NA	NA	TRBV5-1	16	TRBJ2-1	CASSLPVGDDYNEQFF	TGCGCCAGCAGCTTGCCAGTAGGGGACGACTACAATGAGCAGTTCTTC
NA	TRBD1	TRBV28	14	TRBJ1-5	CASSADRTNQPQHF	TGTGCCAGCAGTGCGGACAGGACTAATCAGCCCCAGCATTTT
NA	NA	TRBV9	17	TRBJ2-2	CASSVVRDHANTGELFF	TGTGCCAGCAGCGTAGTGAGGGATCACGCGAACACCGGGGAGCTGTTTTTT
NA	NA	TRBV7-9	15	TRBJ2-7	CASSLKDASYYEQYF	TGTGCCAGCAGCTTAAAAGATGCCAGCTATTACGAGCAGTACTTC
NA	NA	TRBV28	15	TRBJ1-1	CASSSRQLMNTEAFF	TGTGCCAGCAGTTCACGACAGCTCATGAACACTGAAGCTTTCTTT
NA	NA	TRBV7-9	15	TRBJ2-1	CASSPYVGGYNEQFF	TGTGCCAGCAGCCCATACGTCGGGGGCTACAATGAGCAGTTCTTC
NA	NA	TRBV13	14	TRBJ1-3	CASSSASWSDTIYF	TGTGCCAGCAGCTCGGCGTCTTGGTCGGACACCATATATTTT
once	TRBD1	TRBV27	15	TRBJ2-7	CASRTAGTGTYEQYF	TGTGCCAGCAGAACAGCCGGGACAGGGACGTACGAGCAGTACTTC
NA	NA	TRBV27	16	TRBJ2-5	CASSLSLLAQQETQYF	TGTGCCAGCAGTTTATCGCTTTTGGCACAGCAAGAGACCCAGTACTTC
NA	NA	TRBV4-2	13	TRBJ1-3	CASMGRSGNTIYF	TGTGCCAGCATGGGTAGGTCTGGAAACACCATATATTTT
NA	NA	TRBV28	15	TRBJ1-6	CASTPRSSGWSPLHF	TGTGCCAGCACCCCCCGGTCGTCGGGTTGGTCACCCCTCCACTTT
NA	NA	TRBV15	15	TRBJ1-2	CATSRSAGTADGYTF	TGTGCCACCAGCAGGTCTGCCGGGACGGCTGATGGCTACACCTTC
NA	NA	TRBV19	14	TRBJ2-1	CASRGASGYNEQFF	TGTGCCAGTAGGGGGGCTAGCGGCTACAATGAGCAGTTCTTC
NA	TRBD1	TRBV5-1	17	TRBJ2-6	CASSSRDRYSGANVLTF	TGCGCCAGCAGCTCCCGGGACAGGTACTCTGGGGCCAACGTCCTGACTTTC
NA	NA	TRBV6-1	14	TRBJ1-5	CASYTRGGGQPQHF	TGTGCCAGCTATACTCGTGGGGGAGGTCAGCCCCAGCATTTT
NA	NA	TRBV28	15	TRBJ1-4	CASSPIRTDNEKLFF	TGTGCCAGCAGTCCGATTAGGACCGATAATGAAAAACTGTTTTTT
NA	TRBD1	TRBV5-1	15	TRBJ2-7	CASSPDLGQGYEQYF	TGCGCCAGCAGCCCCGATTTAGGACAGGGATACGAGCAGTACTTC
NA	TRBD1	TRBV27	15	TRBJ2-7	CASSLRDRGSYEQYF	TGTGCCAGCAGTCTCCGGGACAGGGGCTCCTACGAGCAGTACTTC
NA	TRBD2	TRBV27	17	TRBJ2-2	CASSLNSGRELTGELFF	TGTGCCAGCAGTTTGAATTCGGGGCGGGAGTTAACCGGGGAGCTGTTTTTT
NA	NA	TRBV6-5	14	TRBJ2-3	CASSYLMSPDTQYF	TGTGCCAGCAGTTATCTCATGTCCCCAGATACGCAGTATTTT
NA	TRBD2	TRBV10-3	14	TRBJ2-7	CAISEPGLAGDRYF	TGTGCCATCAGTGAGCCGGGACTAGCGGGAGATCGGTACTTC
NA	NA	TRBV7-9	15	TRBJ1-2	CASSSAPGAFYGYTF	TGTGCCAGCAGTTCAGCTCCGGGGGCTTTCTATGGCTACACCTTC
NA	NA	TRBV6-5	14	TRBJ2-1	CASSTLAQSNEQFF	TGTGCCAGCAGTACACTAGCCCAATCCAATGAGCAGTTCTTC
NA	TRBD1	TRBV7-9	16	TRBJ2-1	CASSSQTGQNYNEQFF	TGTGCCAGCAGCTCACAAACGGGACAGAACTACAATGAGCAGTTCTTC
NA	NA	TRBV21-1	17	TRBJ2-1	CASSKGQGQGDLNEQFF	TGTGCCAGCAGCAAAGGTCAAGGACAGGGAGATCTCAATGAGCAGTTCTTC
NA	NA	TRBV7-9	12	TRBJ2-3	CAFRTVTDTQYF	TGTGCCTTCCGGACGGTAACAGATACGCAGTATTTT
NA	TRBD2	TRBV5-6	15	TRBJ2-1	CASSFGREGHHEQFF	TGTGCCAGCAGCTTCGGGCGGGAGGGCCATCATGAGCAGTTCTTC
NA	NA	TRBV6-6	14	TRBJ2-7	CASSYDSGSYEQYF	TGTGCCAGCAGTTACGATAGCGGTTCCTACGAGCAGTACTTC
NA	NA	TRBV2	14	TRBJ2-5	CASRGSLWGETQYF	TGTGCCAGCAGGGGGTCTCTCTGGGGAGAGACCCAGTACTTC
NA	TRBD2	TRBV4-2	15	TRBJ2-7	CASSPNPGGGYEQYF	TGTGCCAGCAGCCCCAATCCGGGGGGTGGCTACGAGCAGTACTTC
NA	NA	TRBV7-9	13	TRBJ2-7	CASSPRGDYEQYF	TGTGCCAGCAGCCCGAGAGGAGACTACGAGCAGTACTTC
once	NA	TRBV28	11	TRBJ2-7	CASKVTDEQYF	TGTGCCAGCAAAGTCACGGACGAGCAGTACTTC
NA	TRBD1	TRBV27	14	TRBJ1-5	CASSPGQGRQPQHF	TGTGCCAGCAGTCCCGGACAGGGTCGTCAGCCCCAGCATTTT
NA	NA	TRBV28	14	TRBJ2-7	CASSYPSAPYEQYF	TGTGCCAGCAGTTATCCTAGCGCTCCCTACGAGCAGTACTTC
once	NA	TRBV4-1	15	TRBJ1-1	CASSQGDGPNTEAFF	TGCGCCAGCAGCCAGGGGGACGGCCCGAACACTGAAGCTTTCTTT
NA	TRBD1	TRBV6-1	15	TRBJ1-2	CASSEAGGNNYGYTF	TGTGCCAGCAGTGAGGCAGGGGGGAATAACTATGGCTACACCTTC
NA	TRBD1	TRBV11-2	12	TRBJ2-7	CASSLGQGSQYF	TGTGCCAGCAGCTTAGGACAGGGCTCACAGTACTTC
NA	NA	TRBV18	17	TRBJ2-7	CASSLSWGTESSYEQYF	TGTGCCAGCTCACTTTCTTGGGGGACGGAGAGCTCCTACGAGCAGTACTTC